This T cell receptor (beta chain) was sequenced for a study of response to subunit inactivated influenza vaccine. General observations from the study: The study's authors posited that every seasonal influenza vaccination enlists few new T cells.

TCRdb ran MiXCR on the RT-PCR reads and lists one entry per CDR3 protein. The sample holds about 540,000 distinct CDR3 sequences; approximately 20% are singletons and the top ten take 2.5% to 3.5%. Trimming took 8 bases from V and 9 from J, leaving 17 bases between them. This CDR3 contains 12 residues. Germline V lookup: CDR1 MDHEN, CDR2 SYDVKM. On this clonotype itself: The target antigen is unknown.

This sample also appeared in a second study, on T cells expressing NK-cell markers. This second report adds: TCR beta libraries carry UMIs added by 5'RACE template switching. Seven of the eight sequenced donors were classified as HCMV-seropositive, and one was classified as seronegative. More than 5 of the donors carried dominant NKG2C+ clonotypes that took up 1.0-7.0% of their CD8+ T cells. Expanded NKG2C+ T cell clones were not confirmed as HCMV-specific.

The clonotype was recovered from a man aged 45-60 years who received an inactivated influenza vaccine. This sample comprised CD4+ T cells sorted from PBMCs, obtained 11 to 12 days after vaccination. The chain uses TRBV28 and TRBJ2-7; D ambiguous. The CDR3 DNA is TGTGCCAGCGGATCCCCCGAGCATAGGCAGTACTTC. This encodes CASGSPEHRQYF.